Given below is one TCR beta chain in context. No antigen is known for it. The data are from a study of shared clonotypes between healthy human individuals. Across the study: Per-donor plates numbered three CD4 naive, three CD4 memory, two CD8 naive and one CD8 memory.

Study findings and constraints: Estimated richness values were generally larger in naive subsets than in memory subsets. Despite large depth, sorted-subset datasets appeared incompletely sequenced.

Deep-level settings were used for running the assay. The table came from immunoSEQ multiplex PCR; TCRdb's copy has only in-frame clones and leaves some out. The repertoire consists of more than 900,000 clones, with more than 75% occurring once and the leading ten covering 0.5% to 0.65%. Per germline, CDR1 SGHTS and CDR2 YDEGEE. With V trimmed by 7 bases and J by 3 bases, 10 bases remained unmatched. The CDR3 has 14 residues. Sequencing was done on a sample of memory CD4+ T cells from PBMCs. As to subset: CD45RA-negative fraction. J is TRBJ2-7 and V is TRBV5-8; 7 bases map to TRBD1. The sequence was collected from a man between 18 and 29 years old in good health. Some clones in this sample may be carry-over from other donors' samples. The CDR3 region is CASWLSNRGYEQYF. DNA of the CDR3: TGTGCCAGCTGGCTAAGCAACAGGGGCTACGAGCAGTACTTC.